One and the same sample provided the 19 T cell receptor beta chains below, sequenced in a study of CD8 T cells in ankylosing spondylitis. TCRdb reanalysed the 5' RACE reads using MiXCR and keeps one entry per CDR3 protein. The data contain 250,000 to 350,000 distinct CDR3 sequences, 15% to 25% of them seen just once; the ten biggest clones take up less than 9.5%. Sequencing was done on a sample of blood, either unsorted or a sorted T cell fraction (not recorded which). Receptors originate from a male donor with ankylosing spondylitis or in good health (not recorded which).

With regard to this clonotype: This may come from a read error, since a much larger clone is one base off. The CDR3 is CSAILAGEDTQYF. The DNA for the CDR3 is TGCAGTGCTATACTAGCGGGAGAGGATACGCAGTATTTT. The V and J genes are TRBV20-1 and TRBJ2-3; 11 bases agree with TRBD2. The CDR3 extends over 13 amino acids. V shed 4 bases and J 6 bases; nucleotides not matched to a gene: 3. Germline V gene sequence: CDR1 DFQATT, CDR2 SNEGSKA (reference sequence).

In this sample, this clonotype is medium-sized. The junction departs from the called germline gene at one end, perhaps through a read error. V gene TRBV5-1 combines with J gene TRBJ2-1; D is unresolved. The CDR3 is 13 residues long. Germline V gives CDR1 SGHRS, CDR2 YFSETQ. The CDR3 nucleotides read TGTGCCAGCAGCCAAGGAGCCTACAATGAGCAGTTCTTC. The encoded protein is CASSQGAYNEQFF.

The chain links TRBV11-2 to TRBJ2-3, with TRBD2 matching 9 bases. This CDR3 is 15 amino acids long. CDR1 SGHAT and CDR2 FQNNGV come from the germline V gene. Trimming took 2 bases from V and 6 from J; bases not matched to a gene: 6. CDR3 in amino acids: CASSLFGGGGDTQYF. As DNA, the CDR3 is TGTGCCAGCAGCTTATTCGGCGGGGGGGGGGATACGCAGTATTTT.

This rearrangement joins TRBV19 to TRBJ1-1, with unresolved D. V lost 5 bases to trimming and J lost 0 bases, with 13 bases between them. This CDR3 region has 15 residues. CDR1 LNHDA and CDR2 SQIVND come from the germline V gene (reference sequence). CDR3 loop: CASSGPTGMNTEAFF. The CDR3 nucleotides are TGTGCCAGTAGTGGACCTACGGGTATGAACACTGAAGCTTTCTTT. Looking up the rest from reference TRBV19 and TRBJ1-1 gives the full variable domain: DGGITQSPKYLFRKEGQNVTLSCEQNLNHDAMYWYRQDPGQGLRLIYYSQIVNDFQKGDIAEGYSVSREKKESFPLTVTSAQKNPTAFYLCASSGPTGMNTEAFFGQGTRLTVV.

J is TRBJ2-5 and V is TRBV6-1, with 9 nucleotides matching TRBD2. The CDR3 loop spans 15 amino acids. CDR1 MNHNS and CDR2 SASEGT come from the germline V gene. Losses at the gene ends were 2 bases for V and 5 bases for J; bases not matched to a gene: 6. CDR3 protein: CASSERRTSVETQYF. CDR3 nucleotides: TGTGCCAGCAGTGAAAGGCGGACTAGCGTGGAGACCCAGTACTTC.

CDR3 residues: CASSTGQGYTDTQYF. Written as DNA, the CDR3 is TGTGCCAGCAGTACGGGACAGGGATACACAGATACGCAGTATTTT. V is TRBV28 and J is TRBJ2-3; 9 bases match TRBD1. Germline assignment: CDR1 MDHEN and CDR2 SYDVKM. The junction had 5 bases not matched to a gene; V was cut back by 5 bases and J by 2 bases. The CDR3 loop spans 15 amino acids.

In its sample, this clonotype was seen many times. In DNA form, the CDR3 reads TGTGCCAGCAGTTTTGCGGGGGCGGATACGCAGTATTTT. As protein: CASSFAGADTQYF. The chain employs TRBV12-3 or TRBV12-4 and TRBJ2-3, with TRBD2 as a possible D gene (7 bases). The CDR3 sequence is 13 residues long. Trimming cost V 3 bases and J 6 bases, with 10 bases left between them.

The chain is built from TRBV5-5 and TRBJ2-5; D unclear. V lost 1 base, J lost 5 bases, and 6 bases lay in between. The CDR3 consists of 12 residues. CDR1 and CDR2 from the germline V gene are SGHKS and YYEKEE (reference sequence). This CDR3 is CASSLNVETQYF. The CDR3 nucleotides read TGTGCCAGCAGCTTGAATGTGGAGACCCAGTACTTC.

This chain links TRBV29-1 with TRBJ2-3; D gene ambiguous. Germline values: CDR1 SQVTM, CDR2 ANQGSEA. This CDR3 spans 14 amino acids. CDR3 region: CRVVTVDGTDTQYF. The DNA of the CDR3 is TGCAGGGTCGTGACGGTGGATGGCACAGATACGCAGTATTTT.

J is TRBJ1-1 and V is TRBV28; 11 nucleotides match TRBD1. CDR3 length: 17 residues. The V gene end was trimmed by 5 bases and the J gene end by 0 bases; junction bases not matched to a gene: 8. Germline V gene data show CDR1 as MDHEN and CDR2 as SYDVKM. The CDR3 DNA sequence: TGTGCCAGCAGTGCGTGGACAGGGGGCAGCATGAACACTGAAGCTTTCTTT. It encodes CASSAWTGGSMNTEAFF.

As for this clonotype: At one end, the junction sequence differs from germline, possibly due to a read error. The V call is TRBV30, the J call TRBJ2-3; D is unresolved. CDR3 length equals 11 residues. Germline loops: CDR1 GTSNPN, CDR2 SVGIG (reference sequence). CDR3 residues: CTWSVTDTQYF. In nucleotides, the CDR3 is TGTACCTGGAGCGTCACAGATACGCAGTATTTT.

This clonotype was detected many times. The chain uses TRBV5-1 and TRBJ1-2, with TRBD1 matching over 9 bases. CDR3 length: 15 residues. Unmatched junction bases numbered 11, after V lost 3 bases and J lost 8 bases. Germline V gene sequence: CDR1 SGHRS, CDR2 YFSETQ. The CDR3 nucleotides are TGCGCCAGCAGCTCCGGGGACAGGGTCAACGAAGGCTACACCTTC. Protein: CASSSGDRVNEGYTF.

This clonotype came up a few times. The chain's CDR3 is CASSLYRGGQETQYF. The DNA for the CDR3 is TGTGCCAGCAGTTTATACAGGGGGGGACAAGAGACCCAGTACTTC. V gene TRBV12-3 or TRBV12-4 combines with J gene TRBJ2-5; perhaps TRBD1 as D (8 bases). The CDR3 runs to 15 residues. Trimming left V 2 bases short and J 2 bases short, with 12 bases between.

In this sample, this clonotype turned up once. This sequence may be a read error, since a much larger clone differs from it by one base. The chain employs TRBV12-3 or TRBV12-4 and TRBJ2-1; no definite D call. The CDR3 is 11 residues long. CDR3 loop: CTSASYNEQFF. CDR3 coding DNA: TGTACCAGCGCATCGTACAATGAGCAGTTCTTC.

CDR3 sequence reads: CASSLEPGGPNQPQHF. In nucleotides, the CDR3 is TGTGCCAGCAGTTTAGAGCCAGGGGGTCCCAATCAGCCCCAGCATTTT. The chain links TRBV12-3 or TRBV12-4 to TRBJ1-5, with 7 bases identical to TRBD1. The junction had 6 bases not matched to a gene; V was cut back by 1 base and J by 3 bases. This CDR3 has 16 residues.

This clonotype occurred a few times. The gene calls are TRBV24-1 and TRBJ2-2; 7 bases align to TRBD1. Germline V gene data show CDR1 as KGHDR and CDR2 as SFDVKD. The CDR3 totals 17 residues. After removal of 1 base from V and 5 bases from J, the junction contained 9 bases not matched to a gene. The CDR3 is CATSDFGAGTATGELFF. The CDR3 DNA is TGTGCCACCAGTGATTTTGGGGCCGGGACAGCAACCGGGGAGCTGTTTTTT.

J is TRBJ2-3 and V is TRBV20-1; D gene uncertain. This CDR3 spans 15 amino acids. Germline lookup yields CDR1 DFQATT and CDR2 SNEGSKA (reference sequence). V lost 0 bases and J lost 1, with 11 bases in between. The CDR3 DNA reads as TGCAGTGCTAGAGACGTGGCGATTGGCACAGATACGCAGTATTTT. Protein: CSARDVAIGTDTQYF.

The CDR3 protein is CASSLSGAVYSNQPQHF. The CDR3 nucleotides read TGTGCCAGCAGTTTATCAGGGGCCGTTTATAGCAATCAGCCCCAGCATTTT. The gene calls are TRBV12-3 or TRBV12-4 and TRBJ1-5; weak D call: TRBD1 (6 bases). The CDR3 is made up of 17 amino acids. V lost 2 bases, J lost 0 bases, and 14 bases lay in between.

J is TRBJ2-3 and V is TRBV7-6; TRBD1 matches at 8 bases. The germline gives CDR1 SGHVS, CDR2 FNYEAQ. There are 17 residues in the CDR3. With 0 bases clipped from V and 5 bases from J, the junction kept 10 bases outside the gene matches. CDR3 region: CASSLALGQAIEDTQYF. CDR3 sequence (DNA): TGTGCCAGCAGCTTAGCCCTGGGACAGGCTATCGAAGATACGCAGTATTTT. Based on the CDR3 plus reference TRBV7-6 and TRBJ2-3, the full variable domain is GAGVSQSPRYKVTKRGQDVALRCDPISGHVSLYWYRQALGQGPEFLTYFNYEAQQDKSGLPNDRFSAERPEGSISTLTIQRTEQRDSAMYRCASSLALGQAIEDTQYFGPGTRLTVL.